The sequence of this T cell receptor (beta chain) was determined in a study of Graves' ophthalmopathy and Graves' hyperthyroidism. The germline CDR1 and CDR2 sequences are SGHDN and FVKESK. V was cut by 1 base and J by 5 bases, with 8 bases left in between. There are 13 residues in the CDR3. Amplified material comprised TCR beta CDR3 regions derived from RNA transcripts. Second-round multiplex PCR followed a first-round RT-PCR using HTBI primers. TCRdb fed the multiplex PCR reads into MiXCR, producing one record per CDR3 protein. The sample carries around 1.1 million distinct CDR3 sequences, 35% to 40% recorded once.

The sample was peripheral blood or thyroid tissue (not recorded which). This chain links TRBV14 with TRBJ2-5; D gene unclear. This TCR came from an adult man with Graves' hyperthyroidism. DNA for the CDR3: TGTGCCAGCAGCCAAGTCCCAAGTGAGACCCAGTACTTC. It encodes CASSQVPSETQYF.